This entry features one TCR beta chain sequence. This entry comes from a study of cytomegalovirus exposure and HLA in healthy donors. This CDR3 has 14 amino acids. From germline, CDR1 is SGHNT and CDR2 YYREEE (reference sequence). Trimming took off 4 bases at V and 7 bases at J, with 17 bases between the two ends. The PCR had 60 Vbeta and 13 Jbeta primers. Sequenced by immunoSEQ multiplex PCR; TCRdb stores in-frame clones only, minus some. The repertoire holds some 140,000 clones, with more than 70% as singletons. The sequenced sample was PBMCs. This sequence joins TRBV5-4 and TRBJ1-1; D may be TRBD1 (6 bases). The clonotype comes from a woman aged 60 to 75 in good health and CMV-seronegative. The CDR3 coding sequence is TGTGCCAGCAGCGCAGGACAGAGTAAACTTGAAGCTTTCTTT. As protein: CASSAGQSKLEAFF.